This T cell receptor (beta chain) was sequenced in a study of Ad26.COV2.S vaccination and SARS-CoV-2 variants. The CDR3 totals 15 residues. Per the germline V gene, CDR1 is MNHNS and CDR2 is SASEGT. V was shortened by 0 bases and J by 6 bases, with 14 bases between the two germline ends. On this clone itself: Its specificity is unknown.

Study outcomes and limitations: Substantial breadth was reportedly displayed by spike-specific CD8+ and CD4+ T cell responses after vaccination. The analyses of TCR breadth and depth may have understated the size of total T cell responses. Vaccine recipients posted higher spike-specific TCR breadth than their placebo counterparts.

The data were produced by immunoSEQ multiplex PCR, yet TCRdb's version contains in-frame clones alone and is incomplete. The table records under 150,000 clones, 86% of them present only once. The V call is TRBV6-1, the J call TRBJ1-2, with no clear D. The sample was peripheral blood, taken after recovery from COVID-19. This receptor was identified in a human donor who had recovered from COVID-19. CDR3 in amino acids: CASSEAEREENGYTF. The CDR3 DNA sequence: TGTGCCAGCAGTGAAGCCGAGAGGGAGGAGAATGGCTACACCTTC.